This TCR beta chain was captured in a study of blood T cell repertoires in COVID-19. This CDR3 has 14 amino acids. Per the study methods: Estimates of nucleated cell counts were drawn from the amplification of reference gene primers. The assay was immunoSEQ multiplex PCR, and TCRdb's table has in-frame clones only and misses some. V, J and clone size are taken as reported in that table, and D and trimming were inferred from the DNA itself. The table has some 390,000 clones, 85% to 90% seen once. This study enrolled people aged roughly 18 to 89 from around 26 US geographic areas. In assigning cohorts, the study relied on participant-reported clinical history. Two negative PCRs, clearance, or symptom resolution had been documented for recovered Cohort 3 donors.

V and J are TRBV12-1 and TRBJ2-1; the table's D call, TRBD2, was not checked against the DNA. TRBV12-1 is listed as a pseudogene. The receptor's source is a man aged 25 to 40 who had recovered from COVID-19. The sequenced sample was PBMCs or T cells enriched from blood (not recorded which). The CDR3 reads CASSFQRSYNEQFF. CDR3 DNA: TGTGCCAGCAGCTTTCAGCGATCCTACAATGAGCAGTTCTTC.